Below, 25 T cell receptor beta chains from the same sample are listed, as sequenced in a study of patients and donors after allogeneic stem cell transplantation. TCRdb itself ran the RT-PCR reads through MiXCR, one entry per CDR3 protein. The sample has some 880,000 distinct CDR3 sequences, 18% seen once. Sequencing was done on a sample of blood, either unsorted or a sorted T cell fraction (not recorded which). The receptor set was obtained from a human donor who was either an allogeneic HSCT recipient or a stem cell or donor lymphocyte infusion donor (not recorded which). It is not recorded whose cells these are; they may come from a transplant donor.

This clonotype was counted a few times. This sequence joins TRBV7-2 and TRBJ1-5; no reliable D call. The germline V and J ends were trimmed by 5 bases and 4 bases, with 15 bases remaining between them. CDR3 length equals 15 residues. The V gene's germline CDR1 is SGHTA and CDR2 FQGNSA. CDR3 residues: CASSPAPPVNQPQHF. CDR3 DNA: TGTGCCAGCAGCCCCGCTCCTCCCGTTAATCAGCCCCAGCATTTT.

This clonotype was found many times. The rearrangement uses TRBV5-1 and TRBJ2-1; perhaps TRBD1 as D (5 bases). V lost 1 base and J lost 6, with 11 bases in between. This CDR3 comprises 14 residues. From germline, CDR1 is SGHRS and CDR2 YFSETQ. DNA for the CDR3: TGCGCCAGCAGCTTGTTGCAGGGTGGCAATGAGCAGTTCTTC. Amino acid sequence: CASSLLQGGNEQFF.

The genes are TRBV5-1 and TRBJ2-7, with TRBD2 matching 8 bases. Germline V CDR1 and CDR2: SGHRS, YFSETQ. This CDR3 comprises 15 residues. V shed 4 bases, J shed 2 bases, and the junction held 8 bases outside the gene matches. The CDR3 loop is CASSTLAVPTYEQYF. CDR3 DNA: TGCGCCAGCAGCACACTAGCGGTTCCTACCTACGAGCAGTACTTC.

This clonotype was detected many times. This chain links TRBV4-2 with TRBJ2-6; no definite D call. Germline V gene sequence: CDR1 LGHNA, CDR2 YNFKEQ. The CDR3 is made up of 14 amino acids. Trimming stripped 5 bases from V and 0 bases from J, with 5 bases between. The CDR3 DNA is TGTGCCAGCAGCTTTTACTCTGGGGCCAACGTCCTGACTTTC. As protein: CASSFYSGANVLTF.

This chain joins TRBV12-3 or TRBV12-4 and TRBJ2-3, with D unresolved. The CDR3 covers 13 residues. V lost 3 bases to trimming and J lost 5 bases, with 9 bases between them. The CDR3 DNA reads TGTGCCAGCAGTTTTCCCTACGGAGATACGCAGTATTTT. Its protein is CASSFPYGDTQYF.

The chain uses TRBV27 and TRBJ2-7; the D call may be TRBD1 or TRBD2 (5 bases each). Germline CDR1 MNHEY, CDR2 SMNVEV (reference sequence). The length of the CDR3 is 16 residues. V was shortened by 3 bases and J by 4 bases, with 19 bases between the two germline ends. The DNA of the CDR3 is TGTGCCAGCAGTTTTTCAGGCGCAGGGAGAAGGTACGAGCAGTACTTC. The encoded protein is CASSFSGAGRRYEQYF.

CDR3 in DNA: TGTGCCAGCAGACCACGGGGCAATCAGCCCCAGCATTTT. Its translation is CASRPRGNQPQHF. The rearrangement uses TRBV12-3 or TRBV12-4 and TRBJ1-5, with D uncertain. V gave up 6 bases and J gave up 2 bases, with 8 bases separating them. There are 13 residues in the CDR3.

The CDR3 sequence is CASKGAGELFF. The CDR3 DNA sequence: TGTGCCAGCAAGGGGGCCGGGGAGCTGTTTTTT. This chain links TRBV12-3 or TRBV12-4 with TRBJ2-2; maybe TRBD1 (6 bases). Trimming cost V 7 bases and J 6 bases, with 6 bases left between them. This CDR3 is 11 amino acids long.

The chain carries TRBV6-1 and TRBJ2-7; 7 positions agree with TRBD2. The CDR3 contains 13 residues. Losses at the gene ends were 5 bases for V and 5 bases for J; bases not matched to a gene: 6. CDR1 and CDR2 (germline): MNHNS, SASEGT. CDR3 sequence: CASSHRDYNEQYF. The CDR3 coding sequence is TGTGCCAGCAGTCACCGGGACTATAACGAGCAGTACTTC.

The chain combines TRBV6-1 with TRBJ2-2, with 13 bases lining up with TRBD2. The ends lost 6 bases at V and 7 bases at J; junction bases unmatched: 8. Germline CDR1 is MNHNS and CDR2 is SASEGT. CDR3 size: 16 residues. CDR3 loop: CASRILAGGQGGELFF. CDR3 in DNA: TGTGCCAGCAGGATACTAGCGGGAGGGCAAGGCGGGGAGCTGTTTTTT.

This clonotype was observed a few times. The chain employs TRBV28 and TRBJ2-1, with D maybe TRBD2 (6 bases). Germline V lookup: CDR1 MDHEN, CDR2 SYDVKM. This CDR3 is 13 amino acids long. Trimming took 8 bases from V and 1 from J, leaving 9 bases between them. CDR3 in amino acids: CASGSGSYNEQFF. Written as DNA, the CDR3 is TGTGCCAGCGGTAGCGGATCCTACAATGAGCAGTTCTTC.

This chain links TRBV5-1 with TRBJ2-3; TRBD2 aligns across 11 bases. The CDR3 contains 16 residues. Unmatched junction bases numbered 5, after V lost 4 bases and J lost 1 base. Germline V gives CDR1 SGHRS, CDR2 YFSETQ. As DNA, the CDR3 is TGCGCCAGCAGCGTTAGCGGGGGGGCCGGCACAGATACGCAGTATTTT. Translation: CASSVSGGAGTDTQYF.

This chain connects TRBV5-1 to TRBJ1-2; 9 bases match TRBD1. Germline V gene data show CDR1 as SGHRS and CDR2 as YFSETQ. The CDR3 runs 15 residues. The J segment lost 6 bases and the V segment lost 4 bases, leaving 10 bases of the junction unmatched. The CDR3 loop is CASSTQGQGGDGYTF. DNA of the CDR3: TGCGCCAGCAGCACACAGGGACAGGGAGGGGATGGCTACACCTTC. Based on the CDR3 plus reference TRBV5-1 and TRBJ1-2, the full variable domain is KAGVTQTPRYLIKTRGQQVTLSCSPISGHRSVSWYQQTPGQGLQFLFEYFSETQRNKGNFPGRFSGRQFSNSRSEMNVSTLELGDSALYLCASSTQGQGGDGYTFGSGTRLTVV.

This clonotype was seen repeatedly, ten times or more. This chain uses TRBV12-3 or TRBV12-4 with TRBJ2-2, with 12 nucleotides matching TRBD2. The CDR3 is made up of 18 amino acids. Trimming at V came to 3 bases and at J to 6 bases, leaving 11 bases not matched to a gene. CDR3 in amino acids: CASSLASGGVPRAGELFF. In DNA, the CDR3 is TGTGCCAGCAGTTTGGCTAGCGGGGGGGTACCTCGTGCCGGGGAGCTGTTTTTT.

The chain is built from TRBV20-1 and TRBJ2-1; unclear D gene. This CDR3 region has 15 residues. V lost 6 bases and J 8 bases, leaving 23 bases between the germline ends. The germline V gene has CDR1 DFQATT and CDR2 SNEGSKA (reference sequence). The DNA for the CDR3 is TGCAGTGCCAGACTTTCGGCCAACCCTGTGGATGAGCAGTTCTTC. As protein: CSARLSANPVDEQFF.

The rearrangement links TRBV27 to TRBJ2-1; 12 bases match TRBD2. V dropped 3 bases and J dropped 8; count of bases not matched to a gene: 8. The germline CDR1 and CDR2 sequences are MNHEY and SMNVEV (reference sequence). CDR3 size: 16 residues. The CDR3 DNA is TGTGCCAGCAGTTTTTTGGGGACTAGCGGGTCATATGAGCAGTTCTTC. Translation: CASSFLGTSGSYEQFF.

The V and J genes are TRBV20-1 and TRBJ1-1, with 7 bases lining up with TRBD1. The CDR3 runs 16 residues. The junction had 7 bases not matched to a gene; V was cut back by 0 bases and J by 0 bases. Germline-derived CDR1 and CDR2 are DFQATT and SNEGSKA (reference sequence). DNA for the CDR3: TGCAGTGCTAGAGAGTTGGGACAGAAGATGAACACTGAAGCTTTCTTT. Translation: CSARELGQKMNTEAFF.

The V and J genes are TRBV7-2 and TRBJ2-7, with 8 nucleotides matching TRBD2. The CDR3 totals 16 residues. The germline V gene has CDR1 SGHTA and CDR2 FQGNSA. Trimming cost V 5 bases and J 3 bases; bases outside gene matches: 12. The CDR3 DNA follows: TGTGCCAGCAGCCATACTTCAGGACTAGCCAACTACGAGCAGTACTTC. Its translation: CASSHTSGLANYEQYF. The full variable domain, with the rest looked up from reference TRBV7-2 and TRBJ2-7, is GAGVSQSPSNKVTEKGKDVELRCDPISGHTALYWYRQSLGQGLEFLIYFQGNSAPDKSGLPSDRFSAERTGGSVSTLTIQRTQQEDSAVYLCASSHTSGLANYEQYFGPGTRLTVT.

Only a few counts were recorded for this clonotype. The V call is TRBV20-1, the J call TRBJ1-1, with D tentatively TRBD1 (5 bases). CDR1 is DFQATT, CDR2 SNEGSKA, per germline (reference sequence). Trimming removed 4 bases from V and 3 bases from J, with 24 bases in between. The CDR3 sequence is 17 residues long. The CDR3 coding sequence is TGCAGTGCTATGAAGGTTTTAAGGAAGGGGCCGGACACTGAAGCTTTCTTT. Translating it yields CSAMKVLRKGPDTEAFF.

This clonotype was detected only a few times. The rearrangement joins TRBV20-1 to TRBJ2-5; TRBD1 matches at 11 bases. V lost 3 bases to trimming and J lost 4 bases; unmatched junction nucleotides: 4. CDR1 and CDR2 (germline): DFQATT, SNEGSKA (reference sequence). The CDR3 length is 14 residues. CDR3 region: CSASRDRGLETQYF. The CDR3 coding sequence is TGCAGTGCTAGCCGGGACAGGGGGTTAGAGACCCAGTACTTC.

DNA for the CDR3: TGTGCCAGCAGTTACTCGACTGAGAACACCGGGGAGCTGTTTTTT. It encodes CASSYSTENTGELFF. The chain has TRBV6-5 and TRBJ2-2; D ambiguous. This CDR3 is built from 15 residues. Trimming took off 0 bases at V and 1 base at J, with 6 bases between the two ends. Per the germline V gene, CDR1 is MNHEY and CDR2 is SVGAGI.

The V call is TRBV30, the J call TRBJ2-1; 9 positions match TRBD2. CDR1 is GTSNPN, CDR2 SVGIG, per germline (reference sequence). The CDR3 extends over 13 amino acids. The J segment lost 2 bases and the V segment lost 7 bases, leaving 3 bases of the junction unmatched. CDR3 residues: CASSGRTYNEQFF. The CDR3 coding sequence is TGTGCCTCAAGCGGGAGGACCTACAATGAGCAGTTCTTC.

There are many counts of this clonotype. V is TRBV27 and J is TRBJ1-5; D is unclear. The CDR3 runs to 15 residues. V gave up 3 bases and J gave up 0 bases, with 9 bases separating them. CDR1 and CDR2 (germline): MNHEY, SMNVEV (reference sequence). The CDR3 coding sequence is TGTGCCAGCAGTTTTGAAGGGAATAGCAATCAGCCCCAGCATTTT. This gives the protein CASSFEGNSNQPQHF.

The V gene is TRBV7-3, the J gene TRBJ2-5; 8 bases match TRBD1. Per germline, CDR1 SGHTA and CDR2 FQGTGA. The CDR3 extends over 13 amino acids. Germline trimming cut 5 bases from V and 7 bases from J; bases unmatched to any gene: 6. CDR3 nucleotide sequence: TGTGCCAGCAGCCAGGGGGCAGGGGGGACCCAGTACTTC. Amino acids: CASSQGAGGTQYF. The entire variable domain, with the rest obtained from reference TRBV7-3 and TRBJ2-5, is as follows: GAGVSQTPSNKVTEKGKYVELRCDPISGHTALYWYRQSLGQGPEFLIYFQGTGAADDSGLPNDRFFAVRPEGSVSTLKIQRTERGDSAVYLCASSQGAGGTQYFGPGTRLLVL.

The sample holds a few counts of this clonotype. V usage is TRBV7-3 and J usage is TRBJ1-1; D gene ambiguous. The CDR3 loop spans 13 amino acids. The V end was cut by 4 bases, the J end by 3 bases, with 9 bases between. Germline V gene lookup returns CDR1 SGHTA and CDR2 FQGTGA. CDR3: CASSSRAHTEAFF. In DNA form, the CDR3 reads TGTGCCAGCAGCTCTAGGGCGCACACTGAAGCTTTCTTT.